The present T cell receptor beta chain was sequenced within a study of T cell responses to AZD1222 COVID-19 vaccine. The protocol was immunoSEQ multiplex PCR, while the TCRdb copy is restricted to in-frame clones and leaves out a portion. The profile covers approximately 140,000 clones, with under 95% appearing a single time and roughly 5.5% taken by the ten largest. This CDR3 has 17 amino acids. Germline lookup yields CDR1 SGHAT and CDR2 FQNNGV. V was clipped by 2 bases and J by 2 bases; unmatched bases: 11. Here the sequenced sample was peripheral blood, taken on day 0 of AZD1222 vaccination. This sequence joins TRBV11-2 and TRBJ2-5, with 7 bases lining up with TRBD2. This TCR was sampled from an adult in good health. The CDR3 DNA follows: TGTGCCAGCAGCTTAAGGTCCGGCGGGGGATCGCAAGAGACCCAGTACTTC. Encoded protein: CASSLRSGGGSQETQYF.